This TCR beta chain comes out of a study of T cell changes during pregnancy in multiple sclerosis. V lost 0 bases and J 3 bases, leaving 9 bases between the germline ends. This CDR3 is built from 14 residues. Germline loops: CDR1 SGHRS, CDR2 YFSETQ. Sequencing used immunoSEQ multiplex PCR; TCRdb keeps in-frame clones, though not all of them. The repertoire holds 120,000 or so clones, with 93% as singletons. Sequencing used peripheral blood, obtained before pregnancy. V gene TRBV5-1 combines with J gene TRBJ1-2, with a tentative D call TRBD1 (5 bases). This sequence was found in a female donor with multiple sclerosis, enrolled in a pregnancy study. The CDR3 DNA reads TGCGCCAGCAGCTTGGTCTCCAGGGACTATGGCTACACCTTC. It specifies CASSLVSRDYGYTF.